The rows below give T cell receptor beta chains drawn from one sample of a study of blood T cell repertoires in COVID-19. The method was immunoSEQ multiplex PCR; TCRdb's version includes in-frame clones alone and lacks a portion of them. The table lists 25,000 to 30,000 clones, 70% to 90% of them singletons, with 4.9% in the top ten. The specimen sequenced was peripheral blood. These receptors originate from a man between 65 and 85 years old with active COVID-19. The CDR3 runs from the conserved cysteine through the conserved F or W. The D gene is left open where the match is weak. The size entry is marked missing in some rows and otherwise reads once, few, many or a size class.

cdr3_aa	cdr3_nt	v_call	clone_size	d_call	j_call
CASSPHGGGGTGELFF	TGTGCCAGCAGCCCCCACGGGGGGGGTGGCACCGGGGAGCTGTTTTTT	TRBV4-2	NA	TRBD2	TRBJ2-2
CASSQVTGNSFSFF	TGCGCCAGCAGCCAAGTAACAGGGAATTCTTTTAGCTTTTTT	TRBV4-1	NA	NA	TRBJ1-4
CASSQEETQYF	TGTGCCAGCAGCCAAGAGGAGACCCAGTACTTC	TRBV28	NA	NA	TRBJ2-5
CASSLTGLGGFSGNTIYF	TGTGCCAGCAGCCTAACCGGATTGGGAGGGTTCTCTGGAAACACCATATATTTT	TRBV7-2	NA	NA	TRBJ1-3
CASSEVFAGGTDTQYF	TGTGCCAGCAGTGAAGTCTTCGCGGGGGGAACAGATACGCAGTATTTT	TRBV2	medium-sized	TRBD2	TRBJ2-3
CAISPRQGFMNTEAFF	TGTGCCATCAGTCCCAGACAGGGTTTCATGAACACTGAAGCTTTCTTT	TRBV10-3	NA	TRBD1	TRBJ1-1
CATSRVPLSQGSETQYF	TGTGCCACCAGCAGAGTGCCCCTCTCCCAGGGGTCGGAGACCCAGTACTTC	TRBV15	NA	NA	TRBJ2-5
CASSPGSQETQYF	TGCGCCAGCAGCCCGGGGTCACAAGAGACCCAGTACTTC	TRBV4-1	NA	NA	TRBJ2-5
CASSPGDIHEKLFF	TGTGCCAGCAGCCCCGGGGACATTCATGAAAAACTGTTTTTT	TRBV3-1/TRBV3-2	NA	NA	TRBJ1-4
CASSLARGQWTLAKNIQYF	TGTGCCAGCAGCTTAGCCCGGGGACAGTGGACTTTAGCCAAAAACATTCAGTACTTC	TRBV7-8	NA	TRBD1	TRBJ2-4
CASSQDSGHSYEQYF	TGCGCCAGCAGCCAAGATAGTGGGCACTCCTACGAGCAGTACTTC	TRBV4-3	NA	NA	TRBJ2-7
CASSQDPARNTGELFF	TGTGCCAGCAGCCAAGATCCCGCCAGGAACACCGGGGAGCTGTTTTTT	TRBV3-1/TRBV3-2	NA	NA	TRBJ2-2
CASSLVSQVNTEAFF	TGTGCCAGCAGCTTAGTCTCACAAGTGAACACTGAAGCTTTCTTT	TRBV7-2	NA	NA	TRBJ1-1
CASTSGQGNEKLFF	TGTGCCAGCACCTCCGGACAGGGTAATGAAAAACTGTTTTTT	TRBV28	NA	TRBD1	TRBJ1-4
CASSLGSGNYNSPLHF	TGTGCCAGCAGCTTGGGGTCAGGGAACTATAATTCACCCCTCCACTTT	TRBV5-4	NA	NA	TRBJ1-6
CASSLEGTTLRAPYF	TGCGCCAGCAGCTTGGAGGGGACAACTCTACGAGCCCCCTACTTC	TRBV5-1	few	NA	TRBJ2-7
CASGLLAESSTDTQYF	TGTGCCAGCGGCCTACTAGCGGAATCTAGCACAGATACGCAGTATTTT	TRBV6-4	NA	TRBD2	TRBJ2-3
CASSAISSYNEQFF	TGTGCCAGCAGCGCAATCAGCTCCTACAATGAGCAGTTCTTC	TRBV14	NA	NA	TRBJ2-1
CASSYLTGDSNQPQHF	TGTGCCAGCAGCTACTTGACAGGGGATAGCAATCAGCCCCAGCATTTT	TRBV2	NA	TRBD1	TRBJ1-5
CASSSGTDNYGYTF	TGTGCCAGCAGTTCCGGGACAGATAACTATGGCTACACCTTC	TRBV27	NA	TRBD1	TRBJ1-2
CASGGQPGNTIYF	TGTGCCAGCGGAGGACAGCCTGGAAACACCATATATTTT	TRBV6-5	NA	NA	TRBJ1-3
CASSLAPGGSNEQFF	TGTGCCAGCAGCTTAGCGCCGGGGGGGAGCAATGAGCAGTTCTTC	TRBV7-6	NA	TRBD2	TRBJ2-1
CASGLDTGQGRGYTF	TGTGCTAGTGGTTTGGATACGGGACAGGGTCGTGGCTACACCTTC	TRBV12-5	NA	TRBD1	TRBJ1-2